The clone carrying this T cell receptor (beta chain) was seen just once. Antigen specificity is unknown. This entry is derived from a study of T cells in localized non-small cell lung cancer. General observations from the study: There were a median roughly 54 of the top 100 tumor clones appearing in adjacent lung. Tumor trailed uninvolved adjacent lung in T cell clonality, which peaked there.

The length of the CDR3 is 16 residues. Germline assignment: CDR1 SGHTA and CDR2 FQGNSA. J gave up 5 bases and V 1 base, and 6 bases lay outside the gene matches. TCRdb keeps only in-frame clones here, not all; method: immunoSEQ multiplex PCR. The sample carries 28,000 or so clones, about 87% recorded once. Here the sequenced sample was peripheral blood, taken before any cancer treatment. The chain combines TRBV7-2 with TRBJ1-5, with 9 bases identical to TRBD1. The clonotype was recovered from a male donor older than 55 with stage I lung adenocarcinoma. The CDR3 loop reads CASSLGGGTGYQPQHF. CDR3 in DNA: TGTGCCAGCAGCTTAGGAGGGGGGACAGGGTATCAGCCCCAGCATTTT.